The 19 T cell receptor beta chains below were found in one sample sequenced in a study of blood T cells in healthy people across ages. With a J-beta primer mix and a sample-barcoded 5' primer, a second PCR ran roughly 6 to 11 cycles. TCRdb independently ran MiXCR on the 5' RACE reads; one entry per CDR3 protein. Found here are about 760,000 distinct CDR3 sequences, roughly 25% of them singletons; the top ten hold roughly a tenth. The same data also contributed to another study, on T cells of mothers and their children.

The sequenced sample consisted of blood. These TCRs come from a boy between 5 and 17 years old in good health.

This clonotype was counted a few times. The gene calls are TRBV7-2 and TRBJ1-2; D uncertain. CDR1 and CDR2 (germline): SGHTA, FQGNSA. V lost 4 bases and J 4 bases, leaving 22 bases between the germline ends. This CDR3 is built from 17 residues. CDR3 protein: CASSSTFSAAFGYGYTF. The CDR3 DNA sequence: TGTGCCAGCAGCTCCACCTTCTCGGCTGCTTTCGGCTATGGCTACACCTTC.

This chain links TRBV29-1 with TRBJ2-2; the match to TRBD1 covers 9 bases. The ends lost 6 bases at V and 3 bases at J; junction bases unmatched: 11. The CDR3 is 16 residues long. Germline V gives CDR1 SQVTM, CDR2 ANQGSEA. CDR3 protein: CSVSPPTGGDTGELFF. CDR3 DNA sequence: TGCAGCGTATCTCCCCCTACAGGGGGCGACACCGGGGAGCTGTTTTTT.

The rearrangement uses TRBV5-1 and TRBJ2-5; D might be TRBD1 (5 bases). CDR1 and CDR2 (germline): SGHRS, YFSETQ. V lost 2 bases and J 2 bases, leaving 16 bases between the germline ends. This CDR3 has 16 residues. CDR3: CASSFTGASAQETQYF. CDR3 DNA sequence: TGCGCCAGCAGCTTCACTGGGGCGTCTGCGCAAGAGACCCAGTACTTC.

The chain carries TRBV29-1 and TRBJ2-5; D uncertain. V lost 5 bases to trimming and J lost 1 base, with 11 bases between them. The CDR3 loop spans 13 amino acids. Germline V gives CDR1 SQVTM, CDR2 ANQGSEA. CDR3 sequence reads: CSVPWPTQETQYF. CDR3 DNA: TGCAGCGTTCCGTGGCCGACCCAAGAGACCCAGTACTTC. Using reference TRBV29-1 and TRBJ2-5 for the parts outside the CDR3, the full variable domain is SAVISQKPSRDICQRGTSLTIQCQVDSQVTMMFWYRQQPGQSLTLIATANQGSEATYESGFVIDKFPISRPNLTFSTLTVSNMSPEDSSIYLCSVPWPTQETQYFGPGTRLLVL.

In its sample, this clonotype was seen a few times. J is TRBJ1-1 and V is TRBV20-1, with 9 positions matching TRBD1. V lost 0 bases to trimming and J lost 1 base; unmatched junction nucleotides: 0. CDR1 is DFQATT, CDR2 SNEGSKA, per germline (reference sequence). This CDR3 spans 14 amino acids. The CDR3 protein is CSARETGGNTEAFF. The CDR3, as DNA: TGCAGTGCTAGAGAGACAGGGGGGAACACTGAAGCTTTCTTT.

This clonotype was seen only a few times. The chain links TRBV7-9 to TRBJ2-4; D is possibly TRBD1 or TRBD2 (5 bases each). V was clipped by 7 bases and J by 0 bases, with 10 bases between them. From germline, CDR1 is SEHNR and CDR2 FQNEAQ (reference sequence). This CDR3 region has 14 residues. Here the CDR3 reads CASMDGGAKNIQYF. For the CDR3, the DNA is TGTGCCAGCATGGATGGGGGAGCCAAAAACATTCAGTACTTC. Together with reference TRBV7-9 and TRBJ2-4, the CDR3 gives the full variable domain: DTGVSQNPRHKITKRGQNVTFRCDPISEHNRLYWYRQTLGQGPEFLTYFQNEAQLEKSRLLSDRFSAERPKGSFSTLEIQRTEQGDSAMYLCASMDGGAKNIQYFGAGTRLSVL.

V gene TRBV4-1 combines with J gene TRBJ2-7; D remains ambiguous. The CDR3 is 15 amino acids. Trimming left V 0 bases short and J 0 bases short, with 9 bases between. Germline lookup yields CDR1 MGHRA and CDR2 YSYEKL. The CDR3 DNA follows: TGCGCCAGCAGCCAAGAGCTCTTCAGCTCCTACGAGCAGTACTTC. The encoded protein is CASSQELFSSYEQYF.

This clonotype was detected only a few times. The CDR3 DNA follows: TGTGCCAGCAGCTTCTCGACAGGGAACACTGAAGCTTTCTTT. Encoded protein: CASSFSTGNTEAFF. The rearrangement links TRBV11-3 to TRBJ1-1; tentative D call: TRBD1 (6 bases). In germline, CDR1 is SGHNT, CDR2 YENEEA. The V end lost 3 bases, the J end lost 1 base, and 9 bases lay between the germline ends. This CDR3 comprises 14 residues.

In its sample, this clonotype was seen a few times. The chain couples TRBV28 to TRBJ1-2, with unresolved D. The germline CDR1 and CDR2 sequences are MDHEN and SYDVKM. V was pared by 6 bases and J by 4 bases, with 9 bases between. This CDR3 is built from 12 residues. CDR3 loop: CASRTLTYGYTF. The CDR3 DNA follows: TGTGCCAGCAGGACACTGACCTATGGCTACACCTTC.

This clonotype was detected a few times. The chain joins TRBV6-4 to TRBJ2-2; 12 positions agree with TRBD2. The junction had 1 base not matched to a gene; V was cut back by 4 bases and J by 4 bases. The length of the CDR3 is 15 residues. CDR1 is MRHNA and CDR2 is SNTAGT in the germline V gene. In nucleotides, the CDR3 is TGTGCCAGCAGTGCTAGCGGGGGGGCCACCGGGGAGCTGTTTTTT. This sequence encodes CASSASGGATGELFF.

This chain joins TRBV20-1 and TRBJ2-5, with a weak D call TRBD2 (6 bases). The DNA end lines up better with TRBJ2-1; the J call may be wrong. Germline V gives CDR1 DFQATT, CDR2 SNEGSKA (reference sequence). There are 15 residues in the CDR3. DNA of the CDR3: TGCAGTGCTAGAGTCTCGGACTTGCCGGGGGATGAGCAGTTCTTC. Amino acid sequence: CSARVSDLPGDEQFF.

The chain links TRBV2 to TRBJ2-1; perhaps TRBD1 as D (5 bases). Germline V gene sequence: CDR1 SNHLY, CDR2 FYNNEI. V was clipped by 4 bases and J by 0 bases, with 16 bases between them. The CDR3 totals 17 residues. The CDR3 DNA is TGTGCCAGCAGTGTGGTGATTGAAGGGGCCTCCTACAATGAGCAGTTCTTC. Its protein product is CASSVVIEGASYNEQFF.

This clonotype was observed at least ten times. The V call is TRBV20-1, the J call TRBJ2-5; the D gene could be TRBD1 or TRBD2 (7 bases each). The J call may be in error: the DNA end matches TRBJ2-7 better. Germline CDR1 DFQATT, CDR2 SNEGSKA (reference sequence). The CDR3 is 15 amino acids. The CDR3 nucleotides read TGCAGTGCCCACCAGGGGGGGTCTGATGTGGGCGAGCAGTACTTC. It codes for CSAHQGGSDVGEQYF.

Many counts were recorded for this clonotype. V gene TRBV20-1 combines with J gene TRBJ2-5; D perhaps matches TRBD1 (5 bases). V dropped 3 bases and J dropped 5 bases, with 13 bases sitting between them. The CDR3 spans 13 residues. Germline V CDR1 and CDR2: DFQATT, SNEGSKA (reference sequence). CDR3 coding DNA: TGCAGTGCTAGGGATGCAGGGCGTGAGACCCAGTACTTC. Amino acids: CSARDAGRETQYF.

The rearrangement uses TRBV7-8 and TRBJ2-5, with D perhaps matching TRBD1 or TRBD2 (5 bases each). Trimming removed 7 bases from V and 3 bases from J, with 15 bases in between. This CDR3 has 14 amino acids. The V gene's germline CDR1 is SGHVS and CDR2 FQNEAQ. Here the CDR3 DNA reads TGTGCCAGCATCGACCGGGACCAAGAAGAGACCCAGTACTTC. It is translated as CASIDRDQEETQYF.

V and J are TRBV20-1 and TRBJ2-1, with 8 bases that match TRBD2. Germline assignment: CDR1 DFQATT and CDR2 SNEGSKA (reference sequence). This CDR3 has 16 residues. After removal of 5 bases from V and 3 bases from J, the junction contained 12 bases not matched to a gene. The CDR3 loop reads CSAEPLPSGGYNEQFF. As DNA, the CDR3 is TGCAGTGCTGAACCACTGCCCAGCGGGGGCTACAATGAGCAGTTCTTC.

This clonotype was detected a few times. The CDR3 DNA reads TGCAGTGCTACCCGGACAGGGCACGAGCAGTACTTC. This gives the protein CSATRTGHEQYF. V usage is TRBV20-1 and J usage is TRBJ2-7; 8 bases agree with TRBD1. This CDR3 contains 12 residues. The junction had 4 bases not matched to a gene; V was cut back by 4 bases and J by 5 bases. Germline V gene sequence: CDR1 DFQATT, CDR2 SNEGSKA (reference sequence).

This clonotype was seen more than once but under ten times. The V call is TRBV11-3, the J call TRBJ2-5, with D possibly being TRBD1 or TRBD2 (5 bases each). The assigned J gene may be wrong: the sequence end matches TRBJ2-7 better. Germline assignment: CDR1 SGHNT and CDR2 YENEEA. The CDR3 is 14 residues long. CDR3 sequence: CASATGQSSYEQYF. CDR3 DNA: TGTGCTTCAGCAACGGGGCAAAGCTCCTACGAGCAGTACTTC.

DNA for the CDR3: TGCGCCAGCAGCCAAGATCGTTGGGCGTGGGAGACCCAGTACTTC. Amino acid sequence: CASSQDRWAWETQYF. The rearrangement uses TRBV4-3 and TRBJ2-5, with no clear D. This CDR3 spans 15 amino acids. Germline V gives CDR1 LGHNA, CDR2 YSLEER. The V end was cut by 0 bases, the J end by 5 bases, with 13 bases between.